This section outlines one T cell receptor (beta chain) sequence together with its context. The data are from a study of Tregs in tolerant kidney transplant recipients. Clones were read by immunoSEQ multiplex PCR, and TCRdb kept only the in-frame ones, dropping some. The sample yields about 100,000 clones, 90% to 95% seen once. Thawed PBMCs were FACS-sorted into unstimulated CD4+CD25+CD127- regulatory T cells, CD4+CD25- non-regulatory cells, CD4 and CD8 cells. Trimming removed 6 bases from V and 9 bases from J; junction bases left unmatched: 6. The CDR3 totals 13 residues. Germline V gives CDR1 KGHSH, CDR2 LQKENI.

V and J are TRBV18 and TRBJ2-1; 9 positions agree with TRBD2. This clonotype originated in a human donor who received a combined kidney and bone marrow transplant. Specimen: CD4+ T cells from blood, collected before the transplant. As DNA, the CDR3 is TGTGCCAGCTCTCCGGGACTAGCTGTTGAGCAGTTCTTC. Translation gives CASSPGLAVEQFF.